The rows below give T cell receptor beta chains drawn from one sample of a study of cytomegalovirus exposure and HLA in healthy donors. Method: immunoSEQ multiplex PCR; TCRdb's copy keeps in-frame clones and lacks some. The table shows roughly 300,000 clones, with 75% to 90% occurring only once. Input material: PBMCs. The receptors were gathered from a man in his forties in good health and CMV-seropositive. The CDR3 runs from the conserved cysteine through the conserved F or W. Each record gives: CDR3 length, D gene, clone size, J gene, V gene, CDR3 DNA, CDR3 protein. The D gene is left open where the match is weak. Expanded clones get a size class; other rows say once, few or many, or leave the size out.

15 | TRBD2 | - | TRBJ2-1 | TRBV2 | TGTGCCAGCAGTGAAAGCGGGAGCTCTTACAATGAGCAGTTCTTC | CASSESGSSYNEQFF
15 | TRBD2 | - | TRBJ2-3 | TRBV7-3 | TGTGCCAGCAGCTTACTAGCGGGAGCAACAGATACGCAGTATTTT | CASSLLAGATDTQYF
13 | - | once | TRBJ1-5 | TRBV5-6 | TGTGCCAGCAGCTTCGGCATACAGCAGCCCCAGCATTTT | CASSFGIQQPQHF
14 | TRBD1 | few | TRBJ1-5 | TRBV19 | TGTGCCAGTATTCAGACAGGGGCAAATCAGCCCCAGCATTTT | CASIQTGANQPQHF
14 | TRBD2 | - | TRBJ2-3 | TRBV6-6 | TGTGCCAGCTTTCCTAGCGGAACCACAGATACGCAGTATTTT | CASFPSGTTDTQYF
16 | TRBD1 | - | TRBJ2-5 | TRBV25-1 | TGTGCCAGCAGTGCCGGGACAGGGATGTACCAAGAGACCCAGTACTTC | CASSAGTGMYQETQYF
15 | - | - | TRBJ2-3 | TRBV5-5 | TGTGCCAGCAGCCCGGGTAGCATCAGCACAGATACGCAGTATTTT | CASSPGSISTDTQYF
15 | TRBD1 | - | TRBJ1-1 | TRBV9 | TGTGCCAGCAGCGCCTCCGGGACAGGGAACACTGAAGCTTTCTTT | CASSASGTGNTEAFF
14 | - | - | TRBJ2-7 | TRBV11-1 | TGTGCCAGCAGCTTAAGCGATGGACGGGGCGAGCAGTACTTC | CASSLSDGRGEQYF
12 | - | - | TRBJ2-7 | TRBV28 | TGTGCCAGCAGTCCGCCCGGGTACGAGCAGTACTTC | CASSPPGYEQYF
12 | - | - | TRBJ2-7 | TRBV27 | TGTGCCAGCAGTCCCTTCTCCTACGAGCAGTACTTC | CASSPFSYEQYF
14 | TRBD1 | - | TRBJ2-7 | TRBV2 | TGTGCCAGCAAGTGGGACAGGGGGCCCGACGAGCAGTACTTC | CASKWDRGPDEQYF
15 | - | - | TRBJ1-1 | TRBV6-4 | TGTGCCAGCAGAAACTCGGGACACTGGAACACTGAAGCTTTCTTT | CASRNSGHWNTEAFF
15 | - | - | TRBJ1-3 | TRBV4-1 | TGCGCCAGCAGCGTGGGCCGAACGGCGAGAAACACCATATATTTT | CASSVGRTARNTIYF
16 | TRBD1 | once | TRBJ1-6 | TRBV27 | TGTGCCAGCAGTTTAGAGGCCAGGGGGTGGAATTCACCCCTCCACTTT | CASSLEARGWNSPLHF
13 | - | - | TRBJ1-1 | TRBV6-1 | TGTGCCAGCAGTGAGGGCAGGGGCAGTGAAGCTTTCTTT | CASSEGRGSEAFF
15 | TRBD1 | - | TRBJ2-3 | TRBV7-6 | TGTGCCAGCAGCGCCGGACAGGGTATGGCAGATACGCAGTATTTT | CASSAGQGMADTQYF
15 | - | few | TRBJ1-5 | TRBV6-1 | TGTGCCAGCAGTGAAGGACTGGGGGCGAATCAGCCCCAGCATTTT | CASSEGLGANQPQHF
14 | TRBD1 | - | TRBJ2-1 | TRBV7-3 | TGTGCCAGCAGCCGGGACAGGGGAGGGAATGAGCAGTTCTTC | CASSRDRGGNEQFF
14 | - | - | TRBJ1-4 | TRBV7-8 | TGTGCCAGCAGCTTCGGAAAGGACTTGGAAAAACTGTTTTTT | CASSFGKDLEKLFF
16 | TRBD2 | - | TRBJ2-5 | TRBV9 | TGTGCCAGCAGCGTAACCGGCTCTAGCGGAAAAGAGACCCAGTACTTC | CASSVTGSSGKETQYF
15 | TRBD2 | - | TRBJ2-5 | TRBV2 | TGTGCCAGCAGTGACTTCGGGCTAGCGGGAGAGACCCAGTACTTC | CASSDFGLAGETQYF
11 | - | - | TRBJ2-5 | TRBV28 | TGTGCCAGCAGTTTTTCGGAGACCCAGTACTTC | CASSFSETQYF
16 | - | - | TRBJ1-4 | TRBV15 | TGTGCCACCAGCAGAGAACCCGGCCGGAGGGCTGAAAAACTGTTTTTT | CATSREPGRRAEKLFF
15 | - | - | TRBJ2-1 | TRBV28 | TGTGCCAGCAGTTTTCCCGACTCTAGGAGGAATGAGCAGTTCTTC | CASSFPDSRRNEQFF
15 | - | few | TRBJ2-7 | TRBV5-6 | TGTGCCAGCAGCTTGGCCAGCAGGGTACCCTACGAGCAGTACTTC | CASSLASRVPYEQYF
16 | - | - | TRBJ1-2 | TRBV23-1 | TGCGCCAGCAGTCAACGGACTTTCGGGACAACGAATGGCTACACCTTC | CASSQRTFGTTNGYTF
16 | TRBD1 | - | TRBJ2-7 | TRBV6-5 | TGTGCCAGCAGTTACCTACTCGGACAGGGCTTCTTCGAGCAGTACTTC | CASSYLLGQGFFEQYF
14 | - | - | TRBJ1-2 | TRBV19 | TGTGCCAGTAGTATAGGGGGCAATCTCTATGGCTACACCTTC | CASSIGGNLYGYTF
15 | - | - | TRBJ2-2 | TRBV7-3 | TGTGCCAGCAGCGACCAGGGGCTCAACACCGGGGAGCTGTTTTTT | CASSDQGLNTGELFF
13 | - | few | TRBJ1-5 | TRBV6-1 | TGTGCCAGCACTCGGGAGAACGGTCAGCCCCAGCATTTT | CASTRENGQPQHF
14 | TRBD2 | - | TRBJ2-1 | TRBV4-2 | TGTGCCAGCAGCCAGCCCGACGGGAGGAGAGAGCAGTTCTTC | CASSQPDGRREQFF
16 | - | - | TRBJ2-5 | TRBV28 | TGTGCCAGCAGCCCAAACCCGGGACACCGGTGGGAGACCCAGTACTTC | CASSPNPGHRWETQYF
15 | TRBD1 | - | TRBJ1-2 | TRBV19 | TGTGCCAGTAGTATAGAAGGGACAGGGTTGTATGGCTACACCTTC | CASSIEGTGLYGYTF
10 | - | - | TRBJ2-5 | TRBV7-9 | TGTTCCAGCAAGCGAGAGACCCAGTACTTC | CSSKRETQYF